The T cell receptor beta chain under discussion was sequenced for a study of T-cell reconstitution after alpha-beta-depleted transplantation in children. Study-level results: From newly produced T cells came most of the T-cell counts and diversity one year after transplant.

Remarks on this clonotype: What it binds is unknown.

Preparation of the TCRbeta library was carried out with unique molecular identifiers. MiXCR, run by TCRdb on the PCR reads, gives a single entry per CDR3 protein. The sample includes approximately 400,000 distinct CDR3 sequences, 15% to 20% of them seen just once. Deletions cut 5 bases from V and 6 bases from J, with 9 bases between. The germline gives CDR1 SEHNR, CDR2 FQNEAQ (reference sequence). CDR3 length: 12 residues. The chain combines TRBV7-9 with TRBJ2-3; D gene unclear. The TCR was taken from a boy under three years old who had a stem cell transplant for Wiskott-Aldrich syndrome, so the T cells may come from the graft donor. Sequencing used PBMCs, mostly from graft donor cells, obtained 360 days after TCRalphabeta/CD19-depleted stem cell transplant. CDR3 region: CASSLKVDTQYF. CDR3 nucleotides: TGTGCCAGCAGCCTCAAAGTGGATACGCAGTATTTT.